This record concerns one TCR beta chain sequence. What it binds is not known. TCRdb reanalysed the 5' RACE reads using MiXCR and keeps one entry per CDR3 protein. Found here are around 770,000 distinct CDR3 sequences, around a fifth of them singletons; the top ten hold around 20%. The data derive from a study of CD8 T cells in ankylosing spondylitis. General observations from the study: Blood from ankylosing spondylitis patients appeared to carry a characteristic roughly 8-variant TCR beta motif.

The receptor was derived from a male donor with ankylosing spondylitis. Sequenced material: blood, either unsorted or a sorted T cell fraction (not recorded which).

Here the CDR3 reads CSANPSPANYEQYF. CDR3 sequence (DNA): TGCAGCGCCAACCCTAGTCCAGCGAACTACGAGCAGTACTTC. The chain uses TRBV20-1 and TRBJ2-7, with D uncertain. Per germline, CDR1 DFQATT and CDR2 SNEGSKA (reference sequence). The CDR3 length is 14 residues.